A selection of T cell receptor beta chains follows, all from one sample in a study of blood T cell repertoires in COVID-19. Assay used: immunoSEQ multiplex PCR; TCRdb lists only in-frame clones, some missing. The repertoire holds more than 150,000 clones, with nearly 80% as singletons. The sample comprised PBMCs or T cells enriched from blood (not recorded which). The receptors originated from a man between 60 and 75 years old who had been exposed to COVID-19. The CDR3 runs from the conserved cysteine through the conserved F or W. The order of the fields is clone size, J gene, D gene, CDR3 length, V gene, CDR3 protein, CDR3 DNA. A D gene is named only where the DNA matches it firmly. Not every row has a clone size; where given, it reads once, few, many or a size class.

few TRBJ2-2 TRBD1 15 TRBV10-3 CAISEGQGNTGELFF TGTGCCATCAGTGAGGGACAGGGGAACACCGGGGAGCTGTTTTTT
- TRBJ2-5 - 13 TRBV2 CASTDRNQETQYF TGTGCCAGCACTGACAGAAACCAAGAGACCCAGTACTTC
once TRBJ2-2 - 13 TRBV3-1/TRBV3-2 CASSWSATGELFF TGTGCCAGCAGCTGGAGCGCGACCGGGGAGCTGTTTTTT
- TRBJ2-2 - 15 TRBV29-1 CSVKNNRGNTGELFF TGCAGCGTCAAAAATAATCGGGGTAACACCGGGGAGCTGTTTTTT
- TRBJ2-1 - 15 TRBV27 CASSFTRLTYNEQFF TGTGCCAGCAGTTTTACTAGACTTACCTACAATGAGCAGTTCTTC
- TRBJ2-2 TRBD1 17 TRBV9 CASSITGTGVNTGELFF TGTGCCAGCAGCATTACCGGGACAGGGGTGAACACCGGGGAGCTGTTTTTT
- TRBJ1-4 - 16 TRBV7-2 CASSFGSPSTNEKLFF TGTGCCAGCAGCTTCGGGTCACCGTCGACTAATGAAAAACTGTTTTTT
- TRBJ2-2 TRBD2 18 TRBV7-3 CASSATSGRRKNTGELFF TGTGCCAGCAGCGCGACTAGCGGGAGAAGGAAGAACACCGGGGAGCTGTTTTTT
few TRBJ1-1 - 16 TRBV7-2 CASSREGGRKGTEAFF TGTGCCAGCAGCCGTGAGGGAGGGAGGAAGGGAACTGAAGCTTTCTTT
- TRBJ2-1 - 13 TRBV7-2 CASSLPRIDEQFF TGTGCCAGCAGCTTACCGCGGATAGATGAGCAGTTCTTC
- TRBJ1-5 - 16 TRBV7-6 CASSLESGSILQPQHF TGTGCCAGCAGCTTAGAATCGGGATCAATTCTTCAGCCCCAGCATTTT
- TRBJ2-1 - 14 TRBV7-6 CASSKTDSYNEQFF TGTGCCAGCAGTAAGACAGACTCCTACAATGAGCAGTTCTTC
- TRBJ2-3 - 15 TRBV11-2 CASTLRGRGTDTQYF TGTGCCAGCACTCTCCGGGGGAGAGGCACAGATACGCAGTATTTT
- TRBJ2-1 - 14 TRBV2 CASSEVSGGYEQFF TGTGCCAGCAGTGAAGTTTCTGGGGGCTATGAGCAGTTCTTC
- TRBJ2-7 TRBD2 15 TRBV6-5 CASIGAGGPATEQYF TGTGCCAGCATAGGGGCGGGAGGCCCCGCTACCGAGCAGTACTTC
- TRBJ2-7 - 14 TRBV30 CAWSLTDRPREQYF TGTGCCTGGAGCCTTACTGACAGGCCGCGCGAGCAGTACTTC
- TRBJ1-4 - 12 TRBV10-1 CASSDGGEKLFF TGCGCCAGCAGTGACGGAGGGGAAAAACTGTTTTTT
- TRBJ1-2 - 14 TRBV19 CARTTRTLNYGYTF TGTGCCAGAACGACAAGAACTCTTAACTATGGCTACACCTTC
- TRBJ2-5 - 16 TRBV11-2 CASSFLVRGSQETQYF TGTGCCAGCAGCTTCTTAGTTCGGGGTTCCCAAGAGACCCAGTACTTC
once TRBJ1-2 - 14 TRBV24-1 CATSDAGQQRVYTF TGTGCCACCAGTGATGCCGGACAGCAGAGGGTCTACACCTTC
- TRBJ2-7 TRBD1 14 TRBV5-1 CASSVTTGGYEQYF TGCGCCAGCAGCGTAACGACAGGGGGCTACGAGCAGTACTTC
- TRBJ2-5 TRBD2 16 TRBV7-9 CASRNGTSGSRETQYF TGTGCCAGCAGGAACGGGACTAGCGGGAGTCGGGAGACCCAGTACTTC
- TRBJ2-3 - 15 TRBV7-9 CASSPGTTSTDTQYF TGTGCCAGCAGCCCTGGGACAACTAGCACAGATACGCAGTATTTT
- TRBJ1-1 TRBD1 15 TRBV19 CASSKGTASNTEAFF TGTGCCAGTAGTAAAGGGACAGCCTCGAACACTGAAGCTTTCTTT
- TRBJ2-7 - 16 TRBV6-6 CASSSPSTGISYEQYF TGTGCCAGCAGTTCCCCAAGCACGGGGATATCGTACGAGCAGTACTTC
- TRBJ2-2 TRBD2 15 TRBV27 CASSFRLAGTGELFF TGTGCCAGCAGTTTTCGGCTAGCGGGGACCGGGGAGCTGTTTTTT
- TRBJ2-1 TRBD2 14 TRBV24-1 CATSVLAGGAEQFF TGTGCCACCAGTGTACTAGCGGGAGGGGCTGAGCAGTTCTTC
- TRBJ2-7 TRBD1 15 TRBV28 CASYSAGTAAYEQYF TGTGCCAGCTACTCCGCCGGGACAGCGGCTTACGAGCAGTACTTC
- TRBJ1-4 TRBD1 14 TRBV3-1/TRBV3-2 CASSPRQGGEKLFF TGTGCCAGCAGCCCCCGACAGGGCGGTGAAAAACTGTTTTTT
- TRBJ1-1 TRBD1 12 TRBV30 CAWSGQGNEAFF TGTGCCTGGAGTGGACAGGGCAATGAAGCTTTCTTT
- TRBJ1-2 - 13 TRBV2 CASSESQEGGYTF TGTGCCAGCAGTGAAAGTCAGGAGGGTGGCTACACCTTC
few TRBJ2-7 TRBD2 13 TRBV6-5 CASGASGSYEQYF TGTGCCAGCGGGGCTAGCGGGTCCTACGAGCAGTACTTC
once TRBJ1-5 - 16 TRBV7-5 CVRSPPGQAGNQPQHF TGTGTCAGAAGCCCACCGGGACAGGCTGGGAATCAGCCCCAGCATTTT
- TRBJ2-3 TRBD1 15 TRBV11-3 CASSLEPGQSDTQYF TGTGCCAGCAGCTTAGAACCGGGACAGTCAGATACGCAGTATTTT
few TRBJ1-3 TRBD1 12 TRBV30 CAGTDAGNTIYF TGTGCCGGGACAGATGCAGGAAACACCATATATTTT
few TRBJ2-2 - 15 TRBV21-1 CASSNRASNTGELFF TGTGCCAGCAGCAACAGGGCCTCGAACACCGGGGAGCTGTTTTTT
few TRBJ1-2 - 19 TRBV5-6 CASSLVKLGAWSPSYGYTF TGTGCCAGCAGCTTGGTAAAACTGGGGGCATGGTCCCCCTCCTATGGCTACACCTTC
- TRBJ1-2 TRBD1 15 TRBV10-3 CAISEGPGGARGYTF TGTGCCATCAGTGAGGGGCCAGGGGGTGCGCGGGGCTACACCTTC
- TRBJ2-7 - 14 TRBV7-2 CASSLAGGPYEQYF TGTGCCAGCAGCTTAGCGGGAGGCCCCTACGAGCAGTACTTC
- TRBJ2-1 - 13 TRBV30 CAWSSGTGGEQFF TGTGCCTGGAGCTCCGGGACCGGGGGTGAGCAGTTCTTC
- TRBJ1-1 - 13 TRBV27 CASSFRGNTEAFF TGTGCCAGCAGTTTCCGGGGGAACACTGAAGCTTTCTTT
- TRBJ2-5 - 14 TRBV7-9 CASRVDGGQETQYF TGTGCCAGCAGGGTCGACGGCGGCCAAGAGACCCAGTACTTC
- TRBJ2-3 TRBD2 15 TRBV25-1 CASRGLAGSGDTQYF TGTGCCAGCAGAGGACTAGCGGGGTCAGGAGATACGCAGTATTTT
- TRBJ2-2 TRBD2 16 TRBV11-2 CASNPTSGWRTGELFF TGTGCCAGCAACCCCACTAGCGGTTGGCGTACCGGGGAGCTGTTTTTT
few TRBJ1-6 - 13 TRBV5-8 CASSLRQGSPLHF TGTGCCAGCAGCCTCCGTCAGGGATCACCCCTCCACTTT
- TRBJ1-2 - 12 TRBV29-1 CSVRGANEGYTF TGCAGCGTTCGGGGGGCCAATGAGGGCTACACCTTC
- TRBJ1-1 TRBD1 17 TRBV7-3 CASSLRNPGQGTTEAFF TGTGCCAGCAGCTTAAGAAATCCGGGACAGGGCACGACTGAAGCTTTCTTT
- TRBJ1-6 TRBD1 14 TRBV7-2 CASSARTGVSPLHF TGTGCCAGCAGCGCGAGGACAGGGGTTTCACCCCTCCACTTT
- TRBJ2-1 TRBD2 16 TRBV5-8 CASSSRAGGSYNEQFF TGTGCCAGCAGCTCCCGAGCGGGGGGCTCCTACAATGAGCAGTTCTTC
- TRBJ1-1 - 14 TRBV15 CATSRYTGITEAFF TGTGCCACCAGCAGATACACCGGGATCACTGAAGCTTTCTTT
- TRBJ2-7 TRBD2 15 TRBV4-3 CASSHGLAGVYEQYF TGCGCCAGCAGCCACGGACTAGCGGGAGTGTACGAGCAGTACTTC
- TRBJ1-3 - 16 TRBV18 CASSQRGARSGNTIYF TGTGCCAGCTCACAACGTGGGGCCCGCTCTGGAAACACCATATATTTT
few TRBJ2-5 - 14 TRBV5-5 CASSLGVRLGTQYF TGTGCCAGCAGCTTGGGGGTGAGACTGGGGACCCAGTACTTC
- TRBJ2-7 TRBD2 13 TRBV6-6 CASAASGAYEQYF TGTGCCAGCGCGGCTAGCGGGGCCTACGAGCAGTACTTC